What follows are 2 T cell receptor beta chains derived from one specimen sequenced in a study of T cell repertoires in cytomegalovirus infection. Which antigens these TCRs recognize remains unknown. From the reads, TCRdb called clonotypes with MiXCR, one entry per CDR3 protein. The sample lists some 320,000 distinct CDR3 sequences, roughly 28% occurring once. This material consisted of cultured PBMCs, taken from culture after CMV antigen stimulation. The receptors originated from a human donor in good health (CMV status not recorded). Some clones in this sample may be carry-over from other donors' samples.

The chain is built from TRBV4-1 and TRBJ2-5; 10 nucleotides align to TRBD1. CDR3 length equals 16 residues. Germline V gives CDR1 MGHRA, CDR2 YSYEKL. J was trimmed by 5 bases and V by 0 bases; bases with no gene match: 6. CDR3 amino acids: CASSQEGTGVGETQYF. CDR3 nucleotides: TGCGCCAGCAGCCAAGAAGGGACAGGGGTAGGGGAGACCCAGTACTTC.

This sequence joins TRBV12-3 or TRBV12-4 and TRBJ2-5; D could derive from TRBD1 or TRBD2 (7 bases each). With 7 bases removed from V and 4 bases from J, the gap between germline ends came to 22 bases. CDR3 length: 16 residues. CDR3 DNA sequence: TGTGCCAGCATGGGGGGGGTAGGACAGGTGATAGAGACCCAGTACTTC. Residues: CASMGGVGQVIETQYF.